A selection of T cell receptor beta chains follows, all from one sample in a study of cytomegalovirus exposure and HLA in healthy donors. The repertoire was sequenced with immunoSEQ multiplex PCR; TCRdb's copy has only in-frame clones and lacks some. Seen here are around 120,000 clones, about 80% observed once, and the top ten hold more than 7%. Sequenced input: PBMCs. The source is a woman in her forties or fifties in good health and CMV-seropositive. The CDR3 runs from the conserved cysteine through the conserved F or W. The D gene is left open where the match is weak. Not all rows give a size; the values are once, few, many and, for expanded clones, a class.

cdr3_nt,cdr3_aa,d_call,v_call,clone_size,j_call,cdr3_length
TGTGCCAGCAGCCCGGACAGGTTCGAGGAGACCCAGTACTTC,CASSPDRFEETQYF,TRBD1,TRBV13,NA,TRBJ2-5,14
TGCGCCAGCAGCTTGGGCGGCGAGCAGTACTTC,CASSLGGEQYF,NA,TRBV5-1,NA,TRBJ2-7,11
TGCAGCGTGCCCGGGACAGGGTACGAGCAGTACTTC,CSVPGTGYEQYF,TRBD1,TRBV29-1,NA,TRBJ2-7,12
TGTGCTAGTGGCCAAACTCCCGAGAGGGCCCTCCACTTT,CASGQTPERALHF,NA,TRBV12-5,NA,TRBJ1-6,13
TGTGCCTGGAGTGTACGTGGGGCCTTTAATTCACCCCTCCACTTT,CAWSVRGAFNSPLHF,NA,TRBV30,NA,TRBJ1-6,15
TGCGCCAGCAGCTTGGGCCGGTTGGGCGAAGATGGCTACACCTTC,CASSLGRLGEDGYTF,NA,TRBV5-1,NA,TRBJ1-2,15
TGTGCCTGGAGTGTACTCGGGGGGCTCCATGGCTACACCTTC,CAWSVLGGLHGYTF,NA,TRBV30,NA,TRBJ1-2,14
TGTGCCAGCAGCTCCAACCAAGGGACAGGGCTGGAGAGCTACACCTTC,CASSSNQGTGLESYTF,TRBD1,TRBV11-2,NA,TRBJ1-2,16
TGCGCCAGCAGCCACCTGGGACTGAGCACAGATACGCAGTATTTT,CASSHLGLSTDTQYF,NA,TRBV4-1,few,TRBJ2-3,15
TGCGCCAGCAGCTTGGGACAGGGGGTCATCCACGAGCAGTACTTC,CASSLGQGVIHEQYF,TRBD1,TRBV5-1,once,TRBJ2-7,15
TGCGCCAGCAGCTTGGATGTAGGGAGCTCTGGAAACACCATATATTTT,CASSLDVGSSGNTIYF,NA,TRBV5-1,NA,TRBJ1-3,16
TGCGCCAGCAGCCTACCTAGCACCCTAGCCTACGAGCAGTACTTC,CASSLPSTLAYEQYF,NA,TRBV4-1,few,TRBJ2-7,15
TGTGCCAGCTCAATCTATAGCGGGAACTACGAGCAGTACTTC,CASSIYSGNYEQYF,TRBD2,TRBV18,NA,TRBJ2-7,14
TGTGCCAGCTCACCATCTAGATCCAATCAGCCCCAGCATTTT,CASSPSRSNQPQHF,NA,TRBV18,few,TRBJ1-5,14
TGTGCCAGCAGCCAAGTGGGGCTAGCGGGGGGGCCGGGGGAGACCCAGTACTTC,CASSQVGLAGGPGETQYF,TRBD2,TRBV4-2,NA,TRBJ2-5,18
TGTGCCTCCTCCAACAGCGGGACTACCTACAATGAGCAGTTCTTC,CASSNSGTTYNEQFF,TRBD2,TRBV7-2,NA,TRBJ2-1,15
TGTGCCAGCAGCCTGGGACAGGTCAACGTCCTGACTTTC,CASSLGQVNVLTF,TRBD1,TRBV2,NA,TRBJ2-6,13
TGTGCCAGCAGCTTGGATCCCAACTCCTACAATGAGCAGTTCTTC,CASSLDPNSYNEQFF,NA,TRBV5-4,NA,TRBJ2-1,15
TGTGCCAGCAGCTTGGCCGGGACAGGGGGCTACGAGCAGTACTTC,CASSLAGTGGYEQYF,TRBD1,TRBV7-2,few,TRBJ2-7,15
TGTGCCACCAGCAGAGATGGGACAGGTACAGGGGCCAACGTCCTGACTTTC,CATSRDGTGTGANVLTF,TRBD1,TRBV15,once,TRBJ2-6,17
TGCGCCAGCAGTGTCGGGACAGGGGACTCCTACGAGCAGTACTTC,CASSVGTGDSYEQYF,TRBD1,TRBV4-1,NA,TRBJ2-7,15
TGTGCCAGCAGTTCGGACTTTAATGAAAAACTGTTTTTT,CASSSDFNEKLFF,NA,TRBV2,few,TRBJ1-4,13
TGTGCCAGCAGCTTGGCGGGCAGGGTCAGTGAAAAACTGTTTTTT,CASSLAGRVSEKLFF,NA,TRBV5-4,NA,TRBJ1-4,15
TGCGCCAGCAGCGACACTAATTCACCCCTCCACTTT,CASSDTNSPLHF,NA,TRBV5-1,NA,TRBJ1-6,12
TGTGCCAGCCGGCTGGAACAGGGGCAAGAGACCCAGTACTTC,CASRLEQGQETQYF,TRBD1,TRBV2,NA,TRBJ2-5,14
TGCGCCAGCAGCTTTTCAGGGTCGGGCGGTGAAGCTTTCTTT,CASSFSGSGGEAFF,NA,TRBV5-1,few,TRBJ1-1,14
TGTGCCAGCAGCGTCCGGCTAGCGGGAGACAGATACAATGAGCAGTTCTTC,CASSVRLAGDRYNEQFF,TRBD2,TRBV9,NA,TRBJ2-1,17
TGTGCCAGCAGCTTAGGGGCTGTGACCTACAATGAGCAGTTCTTC,CASSLGAVTYNEQFF,NA,TRBV7-6,NA,TRBJ2-1,15
TGTGCCAGCAGCTTAAGGGGCGGCACAGATACGCAGTATTTT,CASSLRGGTDTQYF,NA,TRBV7-9,few,TRBJ2-3,14
TGCGCCAGCAGCCAAGATCCGGGTCTTGCGGTGGCTAGCGGAGGCCAAGAGACCCAGTACTTC,CASSQDPGLAVASGGQETQYF,TRBD2,TRBV4-1,NA,TRBJ2-5,21
TGTGCCAGCAGTTACTCGTCGTTTGCGATGAACACTGAAGCTTTCTTT,CASSYSSFAMNTEAFF,NA,TRBV6-5,NA,TRBJ1-1,16
TGTGCCAGCAGTCCTATAGGGACTAGCCGTTCCGTCCAGTTCTTC,CASSPIGTSRSVQFF,TRBD2,TRBV7-9,NA,TRBJ2-1,15
TGTGCCAGCAGTGCCACGGGGGTTAGCGGGGCAGCCTACAATGAGCAGTTCTTC,CASSATGVSGAAYNEQFF,TRBD2,TRBV25-1,NA,TRBJ2-1,18
TGTGCCAGCAGCTCCATCCTTGCAGGACTAGCGGGAAGCACAGATACGCAGTATTTT,CASSSILAGLAGSTDTQYF,TRBD2,TRBV5-4,NA,TRBJ2-3,19
TGTGCCAGTAGAACAAGACAGGGGGCCACAGGCCAGCCCCAGCATTTT,CASRTRQGATGQPQHF,TRBD1,TRBV19,once,TRBJ1-5,16
TGTGCCAGCAGTGAAGCATACAGGGTCGATCAGCCCCAGCATTTT,CASSEAYRVDQPQHF,NA,TRBV2,NA,TRBJ1-5,15
TGCGCCAGCAGCTTGGAACAGGGAGGGAACTACACCTTC,CASSLEQGGNYTF,NA,TRBV5-1,NA,TRBJ1-2,13
TGTGCCACCTTTGGGGGGAATGAAAAACTGTTTTTT,CATFGGNEKLFF,NA,TRBV6-6,few,TRBJ1-4,12
TGTGCCAGCAGCTTAGGGGTAGGGGAGGGGTATGGCTACACCTTC,CASSLGVGEGYGYTF,NA,TRBV7-2,NA,TRBJ1-2,15
TGTGCCAGCAGTGAAACAGCGGGGGGGCCCAATGAGCAGTTCTTC,CASSETAGGPNEQFF,TRBD2,TRBV6-1,NA,TRBJ2-1,15
TGTGCCAGCACCGGCGGGAGCATCACAGATACGCAGTATTTT,CASTGGSITDTQYF,TRBD2,TRBV7-2,NA,TRBJ2-3,14